The clone carrying this TCR beta chain was counted between two and nine times. Antigen: not known. All CD3G-deficient patients showed autoimmunity, more severe in two. Patients aged 2 to 39 years had fewer naive T cells. Sorting split CD4+ cells into CD25-high CD127-low Tregs and CD25-low CD127-high conventional T cells. This entry comes from a study of regulatory T cells. Study conclusions and caveats: Hydrophobic residues at CDR3 positions 6 and 7 were enriched in conventional CD4+ T cells of CD3G-deficient patients. In patients, unique TRB V-J pairs were restricted and V/J usage skewed, especially in Tregs.

The CDR3 contains 12 residues. From germline, CDR1 is MGHDK and CDR2 SYGVNS. Trimming at V came to 10 bases and at J to 4 bases, leaving 5 bases not matched to a gene. Primers: 52 TRBV forward and 13 TRBJ reverse. TCRdb's copy holds only in-frame clones and misses some; the assay was immunoSEQ multiplex PCR. This sample has almost 30,000 clones, with 80% to 95% found just once. Sequencing used conventional CD4+ T cells sorted from blood. This receptor was taken from a person under 35 with CD3G deficiency. This rearrangement joins TRBV25-1 to TRBJ2-7; 9 bases are shared with TRBD1. The DNA of the CDR3 is TGTGCCATTTCTGGGACAGGGTACGAGCAGTACGTC. It encodes CAISGTGYEQYV.